The rows below give T cell receptor beta chains drawn from one sample of a study of T cell responses to AZD1222 COVID-19 vaccine. Using immunoSEQ multiplex PCR, the repertoire was profiled, and TCRdb retains in-frame clones only, with some absent. The repertoire has 100,000 or so clones, roughly 82% of them found once; the top ten carry about 5%. The input for sequencing was peripheral blood, taken on day 0 of AZD1222 vaccination. These receptors were collected from an adult in good health. CDR3s include the opening cysteine and the closing phenylalanine or tryptophan. The D gene is left open where the match is weak. The size field is filled for only some rows; it gives once, few, many or a size class.

TRBV18	17	.	.	TRBJ2-7	CASSPLPLGPTAYEQYF	TGTGCCAGCTCACCCCTTCCTCTTGGGCCGACCGCCTACGAGCAGTACTTC
TRBV6-5	10	.	.	TRBJ1-2	CASTGDGYTF	TGTGCCAGCACCGGGGACGGCTACACCTTC
TRBV27	15	.	TRBD1	TRBJ1-5	CASSSSTGRNQPQHF	TGTGCCAGCAGCTCCTCGACAGGGAGGAATCAGCCCCAGCATTTT
TRBV7-9	13	.	.	TRBJ2-1	CASSRGQYNEQFF	TGTGCCAGCAGCCGTGGACAGTACAATGAGCAGTTCTTC
TRBV23-1	14	.	TRBD1	TRBJ1-2	CASSPNSTGGSPPF	TGCGCCAGCAGTCCAAATTCAACAGGGGGCTCCCCCCCCTTC
TRBV6-5	13	.	.	TRBJ1-5	CASSRERDKPQHF	TGTGCCAGCAGTCGGGAGAGAGATAAGCCCCAGCATTTT
TRBV27	15	.	.	TRBJ1-6	CASRGGTGLNSPLHF	TGTGCCAGCAGGGGGGGCACAGGGTTGAATTCACCCCTCCACTTT
TRBV3-1/TRBV3-2	11	.	.	TRBJ1-1	CASSRGREAFF	TGTGCCAGCAGCCGTGGCCGAGAAGCTTTCTTT
TRBV4-3	16	.	TRBD1	TRBJ1-4	CASSQETGLTNEKLFF	TGCGCCAGCAGCCAAGAGACAGGGCTCACTAATGAAAAACTGTTTTTT
TRBV2	15	few	.	TRBJ2-3	CASAKGPPTTDTQYF	TGTGCCAGCGCGAAGGGGCCTCCGACCACAGATACGCAGTATTTT
TRBV5-4	14	few	.	TRBJ2-2	CASSLGRSTGELFF	TGTGCCAGCAGCTTGGGGCGTTCCACCGGGGAGCTGTTTTTT
TRBV9	16	.	TRBD2	TRBJ2-1	CASSVAGTSGYNEQFF	TGTGCCAGCAGCGTAGCAGGGACTAGCGGCTACAATGAGCAGTTCTTC
TRBV25-1	17	.	.	TRBJ1-2	CASSPLGAPLVGYGYTF	TGTGCCAGCAGTCCCCTAGGGGCGCCTCTAGTTGGATATGGCTACACCTTC
TRBV5-1	15	.	TRBD2	TRBJ2-3	CASSTTSGGTDTQYF	TGCGCCAGCAGCACGACTAGCGGGGGTACAGATACGCAGTATTTT
TRBV7-2	14	once	.	TRBJ2-7	CASSLAGQPYEQYF	TGTGCCAGCAGCTTAGCCGGACAGCCCTACGAGCAGTACTTC
TRBV29-1	17	.	.	TRBJ1-2	CSVLPGRGNGGNYGYTF	TGCAGCGTCCTCCCGGGGAGGGGGAATGGAGGGAACTATGGCTACACCTTC
TRBV21-1	16	.	.	TRBJ1-1	CASSKGGQVLNTEAFF	TGTGCCAGCAGCAAAGGGGGACAGGTCCTGAACACTGAAGCTTTCTTT
TRBV20-1	11	.	.	TRBJ1-2	CSAGSDHGYTF	TGCAGTGCAGGCTCGGATCATGGCTACACCTTC
TRBV20-1	11	.	.	TRBJ1-2	CSAKDLYGYTF	TGCAGTGCAAAGGACCTATATGGCTACACCTTC
TRBV7-9	14	.	.	TRBJ1-1	CASSTEGVRTEAFF	TGTGCCAGCAGCACAGAAGGGGTGAGGACTGAAGCTTTCTTT
TRBV9	15	.	.	TRBJ1-2	CASRKRFGMGYGYTF	TGTGCCAGTAGAAAGCGTTTTGGGATGGGCTATGGCTACACCTTC
TRBV5-1	15	.	TRBD1	TRBJ2-1	CASSSAGTGDNEQFF	TGCGCCAGCAGCTCCGCCGGGACAGGGGACAATGAGCAGTTCTTC
TRBV4-2	15	.	TRBD2	TRBJ2-3	CASSQGAGGTDTQYF	TGTGCCAGCAGCCAAGGTGCGGGGGGCACAGATACGCAGTATTTT
TRBV5-1	16	.	.	TRBJ1-1	CASSPAPTRFGTEAFF	TGCGCCAGCAGCCCCGCACCGACACGTTTCGGGACTGAAGCTTTCTTT
TRBV27	16	.	TRBD2	TRBJ2-1	CASSPLLSGGHNEQFF	TGTGCCAGCAGTCCCCTTCTGAGCGGGGGGCACAATGAGCAGTTCTTC
TRBV5-8	15	.	TRBD1	TRBJ1-1	CASIIQGALNTEAFF	TGTGCCAGCATCATACAGGGGGCTCTGAACACTGAAGCTTTCTTT
TRBV19	12	.	.	TRBJ1-1	CASSNRAPEAFF	TGTGCCAGTAGTAACAGGGCCCCTGAAGCTTTCTTT
TRBV10-2	17	.	.	TRBJ1-2	CASSEVITALGGEGYTF	TGCGCCAGCAGTGAGGTGATAACCGCCCTGGGGGGGGAAGGCTACACCTTC
TRBV18	14	.	.	TRBJ1-6	CASSDEGGNSPLHF	TGTGCCAGCTCCGATGAGGGGGGGAATTCACCCCTCCACTTT
TRBV6-5	14	.	.	TRBJ1-6	CASSYQQGNSPLHF	TGTGCCAGCAGTTATCAACAGGGTAATTCACCCCTCCACTTT
TRBV7-9	15	.	.	TRBJ1-1	CASRLAGSKDTEAFF	TGTGCCAGCCGCTTGGCGGGAAGTAAGGACACTGAAGCTTTCTTT
TRBV6-5	11	.	.	TRBJ1-1	CASSRNTEAFF	TGTGCCAGCTCGCGGAACACTGAAGCTTTCTTT
TRBV6-2/TRBV6-3	15	.	.	TRBJ2-5	CASSYGVEPQETQYF	TGTGCCAGCAGTTACGGTGTAGAGCCCCAAGAGACCCAGTACTTC
TRBV5-1	14	.	TRBD1	TRBJ1-1	CASSLVGRGGEAFF	TGCGCCAGCAGCTTGGTTGGCAGGGGGGGAGAAGCTTTCTTT
TRBV18	17	.	TRBD1	TRBJ2-7	CASSPLGTGVYLYEQYF	TGTGCCAGCTCACCTCTAGGGACAGGAGTATACTTATACGAGCAGTACTTC
TRBV9	14	few	.	TRBJ1-6	CASSVVSFNSPLHF	TGTGCCAGCAGCGTGGTCAGTTTTAATTCACCCCTCCACTTT